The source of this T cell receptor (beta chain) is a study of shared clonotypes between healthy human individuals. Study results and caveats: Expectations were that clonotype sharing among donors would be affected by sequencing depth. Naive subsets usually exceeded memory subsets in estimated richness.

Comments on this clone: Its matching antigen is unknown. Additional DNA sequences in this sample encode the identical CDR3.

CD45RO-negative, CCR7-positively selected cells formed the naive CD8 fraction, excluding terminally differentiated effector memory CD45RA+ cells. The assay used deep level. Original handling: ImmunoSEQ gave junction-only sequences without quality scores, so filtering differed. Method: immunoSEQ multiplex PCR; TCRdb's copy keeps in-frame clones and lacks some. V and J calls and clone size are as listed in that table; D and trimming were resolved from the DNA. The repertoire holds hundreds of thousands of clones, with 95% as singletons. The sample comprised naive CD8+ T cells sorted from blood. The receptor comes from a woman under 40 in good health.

As DNA, the CDR3 is TGTGCCAGCAGTTTCCTAGCGGAGACAGATACGCAGTATTTT. This gives the protein CASSFLAETDTQYF. This sequence joins TRBV28 and TRBJ2-3; 7 bases match TRBD2. Germline CDR1 is MDHEN and CDR2 is SYDVKM. This CDR3 is built from 14 residues. J was trimmed by 3 bases and V by 3 bases; bases with no gene match: 3.